This T cell receptor (beta chain) was identified during a study of T-cell reconstitution after alpha-beta-depleted transplantation in children. CDR3 length: 20 amino acids. Germline V lookup: CDR1 MNHEY, CDR2 SMNVEV (reference sequence). Germline trimming cut 3 bases from V and 4 bases from J; bases unmatched to any gene: 22. In this sample, this clonotype turned up many times. Unique molecular identifiers were incorporated into the prepared TCRbeta library. MiXCR, applied by TCRdb to the PCR reads, yields one record per CDR3 protein. The sample has roughly 110,000 distinct CDR3 sequences, around a tenth seen once; the top ten hold less than 40%.

The V call is TRBV27, the J call TRBJ1-1, with TRBD1 identical over 8 bases. The source was PBMCs, collected before TCRalphabeta/CD19-depleted stem cell transplant. This sequence was found in a boy younger than 10 with acute lymphoblastic leukemia, due to receive a stem cell transplant. CDR3 nucleotides: TGTGCCAGCAGTTTTGTGGCTCCGTCCCTTCAGGGGGCTAACGGCACTGAAGCTTTCTTT. This codes for CASSFVAPSLQGANGTEAFF.